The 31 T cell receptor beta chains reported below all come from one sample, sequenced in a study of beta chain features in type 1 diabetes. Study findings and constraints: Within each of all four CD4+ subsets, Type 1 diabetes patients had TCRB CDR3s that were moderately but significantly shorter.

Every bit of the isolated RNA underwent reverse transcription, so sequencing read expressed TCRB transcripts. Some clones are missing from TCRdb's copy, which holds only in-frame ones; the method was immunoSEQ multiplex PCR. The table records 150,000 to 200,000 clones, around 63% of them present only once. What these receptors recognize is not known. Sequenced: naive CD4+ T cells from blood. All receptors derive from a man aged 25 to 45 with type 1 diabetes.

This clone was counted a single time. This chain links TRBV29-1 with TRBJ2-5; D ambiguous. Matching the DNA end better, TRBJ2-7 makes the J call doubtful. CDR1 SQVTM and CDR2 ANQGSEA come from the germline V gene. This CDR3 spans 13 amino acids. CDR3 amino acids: CSVDLGFPYEQYF. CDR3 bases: TGCAGCGTTGACCTCGGGTTTCCCTACGAGCAGTACTTC.

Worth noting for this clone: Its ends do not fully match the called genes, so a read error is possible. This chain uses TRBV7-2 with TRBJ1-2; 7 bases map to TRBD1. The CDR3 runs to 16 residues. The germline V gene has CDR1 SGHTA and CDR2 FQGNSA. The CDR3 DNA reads TGTTCCAGCAGCTTAGCCTCCGGGACAGTTAACTATGGCTACACCTTC. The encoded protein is CSSSLASGTVNYGYTF. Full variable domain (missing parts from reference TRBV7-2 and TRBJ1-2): GAGVSQSPSNKVTEKGKDVELRCDPISGHTALYWYRQSLGQGLEFLIYFQGNSAPDKSGLPSDRFSAERTGGSVSTLTIQRTQQEDSAVYLCSSSLASGTVNYGYTFGSGTRLTVV.

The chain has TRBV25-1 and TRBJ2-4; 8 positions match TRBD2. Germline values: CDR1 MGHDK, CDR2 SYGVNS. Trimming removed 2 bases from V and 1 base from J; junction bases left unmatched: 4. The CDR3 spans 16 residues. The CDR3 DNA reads TGTGCCAGCAGTGAAGGTAGCGGGGCCGCCAAAAACATTCAGTACTTC. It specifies CASSEGSGAAKNIQYF.

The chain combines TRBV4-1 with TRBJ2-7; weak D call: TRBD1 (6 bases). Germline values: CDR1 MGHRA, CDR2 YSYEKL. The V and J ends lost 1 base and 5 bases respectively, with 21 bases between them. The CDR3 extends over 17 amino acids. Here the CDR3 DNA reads TGCGCCAGCAGCCAAGCCATAAAAGGTACAGGGAGTCACGAGCAGTACTTC. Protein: CASSQAIKGTGSHEQYF.

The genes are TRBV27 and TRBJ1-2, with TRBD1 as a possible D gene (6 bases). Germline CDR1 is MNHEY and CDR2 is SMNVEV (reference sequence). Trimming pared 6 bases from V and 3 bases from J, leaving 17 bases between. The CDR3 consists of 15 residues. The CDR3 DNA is TGTGCCAGCAGCCTGACAGGCGGACCTTACTATGGCTACACCTTC. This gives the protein CASSLTGGPYYGYTF.

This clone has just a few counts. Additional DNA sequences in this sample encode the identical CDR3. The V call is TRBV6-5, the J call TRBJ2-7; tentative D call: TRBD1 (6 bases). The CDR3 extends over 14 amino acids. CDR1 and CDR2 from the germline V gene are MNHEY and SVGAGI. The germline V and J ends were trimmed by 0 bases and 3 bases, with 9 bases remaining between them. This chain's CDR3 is CASSYSRDNYEQYF. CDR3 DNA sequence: TGTGCCAGCAGTTACTCGAGGGACAACTACGAGCAGTACTTC.

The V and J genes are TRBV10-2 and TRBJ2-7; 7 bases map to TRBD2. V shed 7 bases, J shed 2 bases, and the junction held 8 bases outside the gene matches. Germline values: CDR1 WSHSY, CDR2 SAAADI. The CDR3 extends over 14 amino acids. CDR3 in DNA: TGCGCCAGCACCTCACTAGCGACTGCCTACGAGCAGTACTTC. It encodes CASTSLATAYEQYF.

CDR3 region: CAWSVQGGRPQHF. The CDR3 DNA reads TGTGCCTGGAGTGTACAGGGTGGCCGGCCCCAGCATTTT. The chain uses TRBV30 and TRBJ1-5; maybe TRBD1 (6 bases). CDR1 and CDR2 from the germline V gene are GTSNPN and SVGIG (reference sequence). The CDR3 is made up of 13 amino acids. Trimming removed 0 bases from V and 9 bases from J, with 12 bases in between.

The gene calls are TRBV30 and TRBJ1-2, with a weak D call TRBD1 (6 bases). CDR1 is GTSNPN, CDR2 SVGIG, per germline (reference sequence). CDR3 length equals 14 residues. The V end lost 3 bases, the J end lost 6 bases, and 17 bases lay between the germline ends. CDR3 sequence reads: CAWRLQGIGHGYTF. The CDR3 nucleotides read TGTGCCTGGAGGTTACAGGGAATCGGCCATGGCTACACCTTC.

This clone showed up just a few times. The CDR3 DNA reads TGCAGCGCAAGACAGGGGTCCACCGGGGAGCTGTTTTTT. Translating it yields CSARQGSTGELFF. The chain carries TRBV29-1 and TRBJ2-2, with TRBD1 matching 8 bases. In germline, CDR1 is SQVTM, CDR2 ANQGSEA. The CDR3 covers 13 residues. The junction had 5 bases not matched to a gene; V was cut back by 7 bases and J by 4 bases.

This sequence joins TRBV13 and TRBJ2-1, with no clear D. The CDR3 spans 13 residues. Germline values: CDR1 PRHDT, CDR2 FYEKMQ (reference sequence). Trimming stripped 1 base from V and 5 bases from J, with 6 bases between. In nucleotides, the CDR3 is TGTGCCAGCAGCTTAGTTGGGCACAATGAGCAGTTCTTC. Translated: CASSLVGHNEQFF.

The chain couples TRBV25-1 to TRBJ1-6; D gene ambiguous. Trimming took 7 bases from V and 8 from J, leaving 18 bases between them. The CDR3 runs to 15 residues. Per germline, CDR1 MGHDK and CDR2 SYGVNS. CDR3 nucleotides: TGTGCCAGCAAGAGGAAGACATCTCCTGATTCACCCCTCCACTTT. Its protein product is CASKRKTSPDSPLHF.

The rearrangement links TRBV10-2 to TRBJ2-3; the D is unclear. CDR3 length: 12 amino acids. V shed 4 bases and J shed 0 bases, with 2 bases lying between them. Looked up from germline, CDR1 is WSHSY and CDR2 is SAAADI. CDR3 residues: CASSVSTDTQYF. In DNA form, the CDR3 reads TGCGCCAGCAGTGTTAGCACAGATACGCAGTATTTT.

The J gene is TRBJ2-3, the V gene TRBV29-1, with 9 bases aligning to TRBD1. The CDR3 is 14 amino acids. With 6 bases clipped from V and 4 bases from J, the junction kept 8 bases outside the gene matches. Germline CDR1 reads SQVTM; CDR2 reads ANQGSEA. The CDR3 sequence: CSVRTGARADTQYF. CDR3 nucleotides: TGCAGCGTCCGGACAGGGGCACGTGCAGATACGCAGTATTTT.

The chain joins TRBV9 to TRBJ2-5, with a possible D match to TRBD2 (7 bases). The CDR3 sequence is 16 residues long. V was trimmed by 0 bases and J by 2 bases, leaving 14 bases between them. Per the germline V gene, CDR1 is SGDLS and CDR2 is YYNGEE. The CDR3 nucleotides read TGTGCCAGCAGCGTAGACGGACGGGGGGCTCAAGAGACCCAGTACTTC. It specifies CASSVDGRGAQETQYF.

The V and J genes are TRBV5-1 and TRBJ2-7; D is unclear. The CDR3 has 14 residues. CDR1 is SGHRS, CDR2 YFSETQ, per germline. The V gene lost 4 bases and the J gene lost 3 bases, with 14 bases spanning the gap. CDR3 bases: TGCGCCAGCAGCCCGCGTATTAACAGCTACGAGCAGTACTTC. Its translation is CASSPRINSYEQYF.

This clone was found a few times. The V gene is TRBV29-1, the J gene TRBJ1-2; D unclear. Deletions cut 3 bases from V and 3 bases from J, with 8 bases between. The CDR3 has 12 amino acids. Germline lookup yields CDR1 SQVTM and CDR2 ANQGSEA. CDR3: CSVDASDYGYTF. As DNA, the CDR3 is TGCAGCGTTGACGCATCGGACTATGGCTACACCTTC.

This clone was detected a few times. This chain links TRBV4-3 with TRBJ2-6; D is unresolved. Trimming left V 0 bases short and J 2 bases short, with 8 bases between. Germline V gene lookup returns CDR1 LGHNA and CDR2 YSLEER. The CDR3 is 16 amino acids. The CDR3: CASSQDITPGANVLTF. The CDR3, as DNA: TGCGCCAGCAGCCAAGATATAACCCCTGGGGCCAACGTCCTGACTTTC.

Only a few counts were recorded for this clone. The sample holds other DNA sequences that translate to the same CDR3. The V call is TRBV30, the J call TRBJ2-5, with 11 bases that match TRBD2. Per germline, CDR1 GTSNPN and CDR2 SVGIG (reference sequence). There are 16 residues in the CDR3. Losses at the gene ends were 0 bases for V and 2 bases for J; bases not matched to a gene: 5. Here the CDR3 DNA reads TGTGCCTGGAGTGTATCTAGGACTAGCGGGCAAGAGACCCAGTACTTC. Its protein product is CAWSVSRTSGQETQYF.

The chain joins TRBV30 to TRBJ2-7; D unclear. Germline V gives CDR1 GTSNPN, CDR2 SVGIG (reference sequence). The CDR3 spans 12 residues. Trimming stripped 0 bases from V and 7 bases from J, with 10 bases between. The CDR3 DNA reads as TGTGCCTGGAGTGTAAGGAGCATGGAGCAGTACTTC. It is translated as CAWSVRSMEQYF.

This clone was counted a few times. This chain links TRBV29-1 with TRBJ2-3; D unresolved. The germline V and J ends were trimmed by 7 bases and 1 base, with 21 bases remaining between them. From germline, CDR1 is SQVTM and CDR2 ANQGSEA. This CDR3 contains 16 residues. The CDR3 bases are TGCAGCGCCTTCCCTGGGTTTAAGTCTCGCACAGATACGCAGTATTTT. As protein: CSAFPGFKSRTDTQYF.

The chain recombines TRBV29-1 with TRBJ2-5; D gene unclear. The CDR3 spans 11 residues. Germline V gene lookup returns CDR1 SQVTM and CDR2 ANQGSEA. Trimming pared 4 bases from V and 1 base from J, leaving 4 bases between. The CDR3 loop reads CSVVPQETQYF. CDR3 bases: TGCAGCGTTGTACCCCAAGAGACCCAGTACTTC. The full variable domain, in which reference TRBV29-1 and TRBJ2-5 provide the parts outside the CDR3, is SAVISQKPSRDICQRGTSLTIQCQVDSQVTMMFWYRQQPGQSLTLIATANQGSEATYESGFVIDKFPISRPNLTFSTLTVSNMSPEDSSIYLCSVVPQETQYFGPGTRLLVL.

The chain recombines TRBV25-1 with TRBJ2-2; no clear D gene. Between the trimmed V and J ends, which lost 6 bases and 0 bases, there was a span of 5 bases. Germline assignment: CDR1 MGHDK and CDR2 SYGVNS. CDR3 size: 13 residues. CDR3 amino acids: CASSSSNTGELFF. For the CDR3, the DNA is TGTGCCAGCAGCTCCTCGAACACCGGGGAGCTGTTTTTT.

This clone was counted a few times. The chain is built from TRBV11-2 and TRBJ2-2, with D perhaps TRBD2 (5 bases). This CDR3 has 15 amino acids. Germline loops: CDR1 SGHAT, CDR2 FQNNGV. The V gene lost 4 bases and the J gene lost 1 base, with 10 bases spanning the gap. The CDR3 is CASSSSRENTGELFF. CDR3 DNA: TGTGCCAGCAGCTCCAGCCGGGAGAACACCGGGGAGCTGTTTTTT.

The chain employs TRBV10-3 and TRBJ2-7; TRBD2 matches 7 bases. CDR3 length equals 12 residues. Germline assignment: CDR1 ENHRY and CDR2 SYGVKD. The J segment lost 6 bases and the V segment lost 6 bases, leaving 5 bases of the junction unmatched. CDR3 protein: CAISRGDSEQYF. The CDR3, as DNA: TGTGCCATCAGCCGGGGGGACTCCGAGCAGTACTTC.

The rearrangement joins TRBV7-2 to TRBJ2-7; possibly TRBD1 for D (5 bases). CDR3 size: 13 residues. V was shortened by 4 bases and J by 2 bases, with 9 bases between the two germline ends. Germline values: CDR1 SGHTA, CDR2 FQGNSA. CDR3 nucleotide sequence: TGTGCCAGCAGCTCCACGACAGCCTACGAGCAGTACTTC. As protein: CASSSTTAYEQYF. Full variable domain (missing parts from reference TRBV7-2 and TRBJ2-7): GAGVSQSPSNKVTEKGKDVELRCDPISGHTALYWYRQSLGQGLEFLIYFQGNSAPDKSGLPSDRFSAERTGGSVSTLTIQRTQQEDSAVYLCASSSTTAYEQYFGPGTRLTVT.

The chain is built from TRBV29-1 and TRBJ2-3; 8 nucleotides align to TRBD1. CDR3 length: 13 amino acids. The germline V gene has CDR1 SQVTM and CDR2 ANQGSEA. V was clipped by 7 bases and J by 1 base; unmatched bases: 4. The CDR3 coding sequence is TGCAGCGCCCGGGGACAGGGCACAGATACGCAGTATTTT. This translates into CSARGQGTDTQYF.

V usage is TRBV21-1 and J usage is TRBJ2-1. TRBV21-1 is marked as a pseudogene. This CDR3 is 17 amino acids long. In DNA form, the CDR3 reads TGTGCCAGCACGGGGGCTAGCAGAGTCCATCCAGACAATGAGCAGTTCTTC. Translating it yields CASTGASRVHPDNEQFF.

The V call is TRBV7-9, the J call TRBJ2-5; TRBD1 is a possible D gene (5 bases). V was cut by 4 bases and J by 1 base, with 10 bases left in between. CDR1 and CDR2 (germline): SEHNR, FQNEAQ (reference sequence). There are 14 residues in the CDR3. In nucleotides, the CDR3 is TGTGCCAGCAGCTCAGGGCGCGGCCAAGAGACCCAGTACTTC. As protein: CASSSGRGQETQYF.

The CDR3: CSASTGGEQYF. Written as DNA, the CDR3 is TGCAGTGCTTCGACAGGTGGCGAGCAGTACTTC. The chain combines TRBV20-1 with TRBJ2-7; a weak D match, TRBD1 (6 bases). The CDR3 sequence is 11 residues long. Deletions cut 5 bases from V and 6 bases from J, with 11 bases between. Looked up from germline, CDR1 is DFQATT and CDR2 is SNEGSKA (reference sequence).

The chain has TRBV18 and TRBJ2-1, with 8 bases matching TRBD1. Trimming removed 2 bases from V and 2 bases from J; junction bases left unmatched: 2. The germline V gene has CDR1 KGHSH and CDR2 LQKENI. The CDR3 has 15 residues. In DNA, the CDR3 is TGTGCCAGCTCACCAGCACAGGGGGCCTACAATGAGCAGTTCTTC. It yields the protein CASSPAQGAYNEQFF.